The clone carrying this T cell receptor (beta chain) appeared a single time. The sample is drawn from a study of blood T cell repertoires in COVID-19. Study information: Spain, Italy and the United States supplied samples that represented acute and convalescent COVID-19. PBMCs, B-cell-depleted T cells, or T cells were the source of the cDNA or gDNA that made up the material.

Trimming cost V 3 bases and J 4 bases, with 6 bases left between them. CDR3 length: 11 amino acids. Germline V gene data show CDR1 as DFQATT and CDR2 as SNEGSKA (reference sequence). Under the authors' procedure: Estimated nucleated cell counts came from reference gene primer amplification. TCRdb's table, derived via immunoSEQ multiplex PCR, lists solely in-frame clones and lacks some. That table furnishes V, J and clone size, whereas the DNA furnished D and trimming. This sample yields 120,000 or so clones, of which over 75% are seen a single time; roughly 3.9% belongs to the top ten. The source of this sequence is a man in his 60s with acute or convalescent COVID-19. The sequencing sample was made of peripheral blood. J is TRBJ2-5 and V is TRBV20-1; D is unresolved. The CDR3 coding sequence is TGCAGTGCTAGTCTACGAGAGACCCAGTACTTC. The encoded protein is CSASLRETQYF.